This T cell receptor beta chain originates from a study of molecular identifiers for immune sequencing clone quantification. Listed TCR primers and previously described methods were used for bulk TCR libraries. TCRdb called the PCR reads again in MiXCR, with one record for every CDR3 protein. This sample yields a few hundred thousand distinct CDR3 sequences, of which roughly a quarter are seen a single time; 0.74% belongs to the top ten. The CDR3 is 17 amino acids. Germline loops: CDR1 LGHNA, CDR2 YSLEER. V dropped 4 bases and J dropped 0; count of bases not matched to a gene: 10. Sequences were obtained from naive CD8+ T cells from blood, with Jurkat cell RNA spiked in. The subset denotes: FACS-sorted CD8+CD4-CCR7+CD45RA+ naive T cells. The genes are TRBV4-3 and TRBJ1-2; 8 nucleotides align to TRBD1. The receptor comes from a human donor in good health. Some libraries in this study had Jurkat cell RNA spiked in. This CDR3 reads CASSPRQGTETNYGYTF. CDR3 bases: TGCGCCAGCAGCCCCAGACAGGGGACAGAGACTAACTATGGCTACACCTTC.